Sequencing of this TCR beta chain was carried out in a study of blood T cell repertoires in COVID-19. V gave up 3 bases and J gave up 8 bases, with 14 bases separating them. Per the germline V gene, CDR1 is SGHDT and CDR2 is YYEEEE. The CDR3 sequence is 13 residues long. Under the authors' procedure: Amplification with reference gene primers provided the estimates of nucleated cell counts. Using immunoSEQ multiplex PCR, the repertoire was profiled, and TCRdb retains in-frame clones only, with some absent. V, J and clone size derive from that table, while D and trimming were established from the DNA sequence. The sample consists of some 260,000 clones, under 90% of them appearing once.

The sequence derives from a man aged 30-40 years with acute COVID-19. This chain joins TRBV5-6 and TRBJ1-1, with a weak D call TRBD1 (6 bases). The sample was PBMCs or T cells enriched from blood (not recorded which). CDR3 in amino acids: CASSSQGRLEAFF. The CDR3 bases are TGTGCCAGCAGCTCCCAGGGGCGACTCGAAGCTTTCTTT.